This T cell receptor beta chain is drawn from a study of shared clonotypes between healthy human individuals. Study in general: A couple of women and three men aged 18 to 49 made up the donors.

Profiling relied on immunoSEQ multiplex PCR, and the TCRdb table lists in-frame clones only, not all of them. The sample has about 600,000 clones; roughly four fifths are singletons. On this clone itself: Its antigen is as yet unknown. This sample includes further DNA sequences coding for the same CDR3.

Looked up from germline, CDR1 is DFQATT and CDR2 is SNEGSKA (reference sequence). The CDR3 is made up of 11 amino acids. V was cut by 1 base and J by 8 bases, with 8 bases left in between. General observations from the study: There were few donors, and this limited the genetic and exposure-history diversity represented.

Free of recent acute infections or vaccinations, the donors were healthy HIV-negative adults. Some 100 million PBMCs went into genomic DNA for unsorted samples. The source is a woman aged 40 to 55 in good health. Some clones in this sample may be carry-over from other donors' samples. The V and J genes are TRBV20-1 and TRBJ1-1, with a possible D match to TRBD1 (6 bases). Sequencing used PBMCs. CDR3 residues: CSARGGAEAFF. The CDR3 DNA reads TGCAGTGCTAGAGGGGGGGCGGAAGCTTTCTTT.